This T cell receptor beta chain comes out of a study of blood T cells in healthy people across ages. The CDR3 loop spans 16 amino acids. Germline CDR1 is SQVTM and CDR2 is ANQGSEA. V was shortened by 5 bases and J by 6 bases, with 25 bases between the two germline ends. As regards this clonotype: Its antigen is still unknown.

Donor samples were obtained from healthy Caucasian individuals from Russia, aged roughly 6 to 90. The authors ran a second PCR of 7 to 11 cycles using a sample-barcoded 5' primer and a J-beta primer mix. A single record per CDR3 protein comes from TCRdb applying MiXCR to the 5' RACE reads. This sample yields about 1.4 million distinct CDR3 sequences, of which around 59% are seen a single time; approximately 7% belongs to the top ten. Study-wide results and caveats: In older individuals, TCR beta diversity per million T cells was lower, falling roughly linearly with age. The study found TCR beta diversity correlated strongly with naive T cell percentage. Because donor CMV status was unknown, expanded clonotype changes were possibly confounded.

This TCR was sampled from a man younger than 35 in good health. The sequenced sample consisted of blood. The V gene is TRBV29-1, the J gene TRBJ1-1; weak D call: TRBD1 (6 bases). CDR3: CSVLGAAAAYSPEAFF. In DNA, the CDR3 is TGCAGCGTTCTGGGGGCGGCGGCGGCTTACTCGCCTGAAGCTTTCTTT.